Below are 3 T cell receptor beta chains sequenced from a single sample in a study of T cell clones after liver transplantation. Produced via immunoSEQ multiplex PCR; TCRdb's table is partial and in-frame only. There are about 80,000 clones in the sample; roughly 80% occur only once, and more than 0.45% lies in the top ten. The sequencing used CD4+ T cells from blood, collected approximately 3.5 years after liver transplant. The origin of the receptors is a human patient who received a liver transplant. The graft donor may have given rise to some T cells.

This chain connects TRBV10-2 to TRBJ1-5; 9 bases are shared with TRBD1. The CDR3 loop spans 16 amino acids. Trimming at V came to 6 bases and at J to 4 bases, leaving 10 bases not matched to a gene. Germline lookup yields CDR1 WSHSY and CDR2 SAAADI. The CDR3 sequence is CASRATGTGKNQPQHF. The CDR3 DNA sequence: TGCGCCAGCAGGGCTACCGGGACAGGGAAGAATCAGCCCCAGCATTTT.

This rearrangement joins TRBV12-5 to TRBJ1-1; D gene uncertain. Trimming took 4 bases from V and 1 from J, leaving 4 bases between them. Germline CDR1 reads LGHNT; CDR2 reads FRNRAP. The CDR3 sequence is 12 residues long. CDR3 in DNA: TGTGCTAGTGGTTGGGAGAACACTGAAGCTTTCTTT. This encodes CASGWENTEAFF. Based on the CDR3 plus reference TRBV12-5 and TRBJ1-1, the full variable domain is DARVTQTPRHKVTEMGQEVTMRCQPILGHNTVFWYRQTMMQGLELLAYFRNRAPLDDSGMPKDRFSAEMPDATLATLKIQPSEPRDSAVYFCASGWENTEAFFGQGTRLTVV.

The chain carries TRBV19 and TRBJ2-1; D is perhaps TRBD1 (5 bases). Germline loops: CDR1 LNHDA, CDR2 SQIVND (reference sequence). The CDR3 is 15 residues long. Between the trimmed V and J ends, which lost 1 base and 6 bases, there was a span of 13 bases. The CDR3 DNA follows: TGTGCCAGTAGTATAGGGAATACAGGTTTCAATGAGCAGTTCTTC. This translates into CASSIGNTGFNEQFF. Full variable domain (outside the CDR3, taken from reference TRBV19 and TRBJ2-1): DGGITQSPKYLFRKEGQNVTLSCEQNLNHDAMYWYRQDPGQGLRLIYYSQIVNDFQKGDIAEGYSVSREKKESFPLTVTSAQKNPTAFYLCASSIGNTGFNEQFFGPGTRLTVL.